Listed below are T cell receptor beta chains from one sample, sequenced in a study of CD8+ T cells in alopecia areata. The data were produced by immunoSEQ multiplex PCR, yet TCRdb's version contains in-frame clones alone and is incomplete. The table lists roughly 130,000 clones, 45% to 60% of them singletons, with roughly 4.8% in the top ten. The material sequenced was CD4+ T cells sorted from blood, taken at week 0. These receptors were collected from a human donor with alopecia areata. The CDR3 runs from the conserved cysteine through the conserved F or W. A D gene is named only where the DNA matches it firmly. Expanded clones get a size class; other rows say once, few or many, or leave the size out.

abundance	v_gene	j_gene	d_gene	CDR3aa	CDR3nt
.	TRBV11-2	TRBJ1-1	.	CASSFQGTEAFF	TGTGCCAGCAGCTTTCAGGGCACTGAAGCTTTCTTT
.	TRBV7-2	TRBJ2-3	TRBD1	CASSRTGVTRPSLTDTQYF	TGTGCCAGCAGCCGGACAGGGGTGACTCGCCCCAGTCTCACAGATACGCAGTATTTT
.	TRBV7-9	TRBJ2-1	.	CASSLDAGALEEQFF	TGTGCCAGCAGCTTAGATGCCGGAGCCTTGGAGGAGCAGTTCTTC
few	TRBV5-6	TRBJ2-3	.	CASSWGLAASTDTQYF	TGTGCCAGCAGCTGGGGGCTAGCGGCGAGCACAGATACGCAGTATTTT
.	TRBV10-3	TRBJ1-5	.	CAISANNNQPQHF	TGTGCCATCAGCGCGAACAACAATCAGCCCCAGCATTTT
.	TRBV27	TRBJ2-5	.	CASSPLGPDETQYF	TGTGCCAGCAGCCCTCTAGGGCCCGACGAGACCCAGTACTTC
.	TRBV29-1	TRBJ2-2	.	CSVEDGNTGELFF	TGCAGCGTTGAGGACGGGAACACCGGGGAGCTGTTTTTT
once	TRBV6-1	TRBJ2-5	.	CASISQETQYF	TGTGCCAGCATCAGCCAAGAGACCCAGTACTTC
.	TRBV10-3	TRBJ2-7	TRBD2	CAIRPSLAGVSYEQYF	TGTGCCATCAGGCCCTCCCTAGCGGGAGTTTCCTACGAGCAGTACTTC
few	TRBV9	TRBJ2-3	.	CASSVLGERTDTQYF	TGTGCCAGCAGCGTACTCGGGGAGCGCACAGATACGCAGTATTTT
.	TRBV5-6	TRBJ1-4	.	CASSLTATNEKLFF	TGTGCCAGCAGCTTGACAGCTACTAATGAAAAACTGTTTTTT
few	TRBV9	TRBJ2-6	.	CASSVDAFSGANVLTF	TGTGCCAGCAGCGTAGATGCGTTCTCTGGGGCCAACGTCCTGACTTTC
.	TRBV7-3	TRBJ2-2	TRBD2	CASSLGLVGTGELFF	TGTGCCAGCAGCTTAGGACTAGTTGGCACCGGGGAGCTGTTTTTT
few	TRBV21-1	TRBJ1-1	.	CASGYRGRWTEAFF	TGTGCCAGCGGATACAGGGGGCGGTGGACTGAAGCTTTCTTT
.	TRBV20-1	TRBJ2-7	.	CSARGVYEQYF	TGCAGTGCTAGAGGGGTTTACGAGCAGTACTTC
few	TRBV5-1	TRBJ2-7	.	CASMRSTPDYEQYF	TGCGCCAGCATGCGATCCACCCCCGACTACGAGCAGTACTTC
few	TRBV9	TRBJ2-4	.	CASSGRGKVAKNIQYF	TGTGCCAGCAGCGGACGAGGGAAGGTAGCCAAAAACATTCAGTACTTC
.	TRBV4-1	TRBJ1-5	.	CASSQDPDTQPQHF	TGCGCCAGCAGCCAAGATCCAGACACTCAGCCCCAGCATTTT
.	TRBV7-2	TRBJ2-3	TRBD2	CASSLGLATDTQYF	TGTGCCAGCAGCTTAGGACTAGCGACAGATACGCAGTATTTT
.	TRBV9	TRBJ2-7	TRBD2	CASSVAGTSGVYEQYF	TGTGCCAGCAGCGTAGCCGGGACTAGCGGGGTCTACGAGCAGTACTTC
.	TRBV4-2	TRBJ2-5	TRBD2	CASSQALGLAETQYF	TGTGCCAGCAGCCAAGCCTTGGGACTAGCGGAGACCCAGTACTTC
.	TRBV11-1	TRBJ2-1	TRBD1	CASSGDSNEQFF	TGTGCCAGCAGCGGGGACAGCAATGAGCAGTTCTTC
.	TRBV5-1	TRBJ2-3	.	CASSLYPGTDTQYF	TGCGCCAGCAGCCTTTACCCCGGCACAGATACGCAGTATTTT
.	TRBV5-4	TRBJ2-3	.	CASSLKLDTDTQYF	TGTGCCAGCAGCTTGAAACTAGACACAGATACGCAGTATTTT
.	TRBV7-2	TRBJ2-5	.	CASSLSETQYF	TGTGCCAGCAGCTTATCGGAGACCCAGTACTTC
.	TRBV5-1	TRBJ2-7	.	CASSLGPETGSYEQYF	TGCGCCAGCAGCTTGGGGCCGGAGACGGGTTCCTACGAGCAGTACTTC
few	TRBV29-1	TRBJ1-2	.	CSVPRDTSPYGYTF	TGCAGCGTCCCCCGGGACACCTCGCCCTATGGCTACACCTTC
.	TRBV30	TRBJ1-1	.	CAWTRVNTEAFF	TGTGCCTGGACCCGAGTAAACACTGAAGCTTTCTTT
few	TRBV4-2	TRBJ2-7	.	CASSQDARTGYEQYF	TGTGCCAGCAGCCAAGACGCTAGGACGGGCTACGAGCAGTACTTC
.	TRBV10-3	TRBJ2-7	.	CAISESGSYEQYF	TGTGCCATCAGTGAGAGCGGCTCCTACGAGCAGTACTTC
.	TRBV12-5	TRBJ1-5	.	CASGFSDQPQHF	TGTGCTAGTGGTTTCTCAGATCAGCCCCAGCATTTT
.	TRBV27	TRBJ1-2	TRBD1	CASSDRDANGYTF	TGTGCCAGCAGTGACAGGGATGCCAACGGCTACACCTTC
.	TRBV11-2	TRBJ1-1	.	CASSSSGDTEAFF	TGTGCCAGCAGTTCTAGCGGGGATACTGAAGCTTTCTTT
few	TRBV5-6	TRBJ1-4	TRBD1	CASSSRTGDEKLFF	TGTGCCAGCAGCTCCCGGACAGGAGATGAAAAACTGTTTTTT
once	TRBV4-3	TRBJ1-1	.	CASSRDRGTEAFF	TGCGCCAGCAGCCGGGACCGGGGGACTGAAGCTTTCTTT
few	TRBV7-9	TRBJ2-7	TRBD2	CASSSPGLAGGEQYF	TGTGCCAGCAGCTCGCCGGGACTAGCGGGAGGCGAGCAGTACTTC
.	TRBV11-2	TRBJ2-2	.	CASSSWDTGELFF	TGTGCCAGCAGCTCGTGGGACACCGGGGAGCTGTTTTTT
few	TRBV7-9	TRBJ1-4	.	CASSFWTDINEKLFF	TGTGCCAGCAGCTTTTGGACGGATATTAATGAAAAACTGTTTTTT
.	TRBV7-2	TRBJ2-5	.	CASSLARRETQYF	TGTGCCAGCAGCTTAGCGCGGAGAGAGACCCAGTACTTC
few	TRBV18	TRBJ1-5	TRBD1	CASSPPDRAGNQPQHF	TGTGCCAGCTCACCACCGGACAGGGCGGGCAATCAGCCCCAGCATTTT
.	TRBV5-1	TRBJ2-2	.	CASSLADANTGELFF	TGCGCCAGCAGCTTGGCCGACGCCAACACCGGGGAGCTGTTTTTT
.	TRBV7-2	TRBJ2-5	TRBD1	CASSLGQGETQYF	TGTGCCAGCAGCCTCGGACAGGGAGAGACCCAGTACTTC